The 27 T cell receptor beta chains below come from one sample, sequenced in a study of blood T cell repertoires in COVID-19. Libraries were prepared by immunoSEQ multiplex PCR; TCRdb keeps only in-frame clonotypes and omits some of them. The repertoire holds roughly 160,000 clones, about 90% seen once, with more than 6.5% in the top ten. Sequenced sample: PBMCs or T cells enriched from blood (not recorded which). The receptor set was obtained from a woman aged 45-65 years who had recovered from COVID-19.

The genes are TRBV5-1 and TRBJ1-4, with 7 bases fitting TRBD1. The V gene's germline CDR1 is SGHRS and CDR2 YFSETQ. Losses at the gene ends were 0 bases for V and 6 bases for J; bases not matched to a gene: 5. The CDR3 extends over 15 amino acids. The CDR3 nucleotides are TGCGCCAGCAGCTTGGGAGGGGGCGGTGATGAAAAACTGTTTTTT. Its translation is CASSLGGGGDEKLFF.

The chain combines TRBV27 with TRBJ2-3, with 7 bases identical to TRBD2. The CDR3 extends over 13 amino acids. J was trimmed by 4 bases and V by 6 bases; bases with no gene match: 4. The germline gives CDR1 MNHEY, CDR2 SMNVEV (reference sequence). In nucleotides, the CDR3 is TGTGCCAGCAGCCATGGACTAGCAGATACGCAGTATTTT. Translating it yields CASSHGLADTQYF.

This clone has only one observation. The chain recombines TRBV7-8 with TRBJ2-5, with no clear D. Germline V CDR1 and CDR2: SGHVS, FQNEAQ. Trimming shortened V by 6 bases and J by 1 base, and 12 bases separated the two germline ends. This CDR3 has 14 residues. The CDR3 nucleotides read TGTGCCAGCAGTCAGACACCGTTCCAAGAGACCCAGTACTTC. It encodes CASSQTPFQETQYF.

The chain has TRBV3-1 (or the pseudogene TRBV3-2) and TRBJ1-1; TRBD1 is a possible D gene (5 bases). Germline V CDR1 and CDR2: LGHDT, YNNKEL (reference sequence). This CDR3 contains 14 residues. The ends were cut back, 1 base at V and 4 bases at J, with 10 bases in the middle. CDR3 amino acids: CASSQVFGGTEAFF. The DNA for the CDR3 is TGTGCCAGCAGCCAAGTGTTCGGGGGCACTGAAGCTTTCTTT.

This clone was found a few times. The genes are TRBV5-1 and TRBJ1-1, with D maybe TRBD1 (5 bases). There are 15 residues in the CDR3. V dropped 4 bases and J dropped 11 bases, with 24 bases sitting between them. Looked up from germline, CDR1 is SGHRS and CDR2 is YFSETQ. CDR3 sequence reads: CASSPFFLDIRVAFF. CDR3 nucleotides: TGCGCCAGCAGCCCGTTTTTCCTGGACATTCGGGTGGCTTTCTTT.

J is TRBJ2-5 and V is TRBV12-3 or TRBV12-4; tentative D call: TRBD2 (6 bases). The CDR3 runs 13 residues. Trimming took 3 bases from V and 5 from J, leaving 10 bases between them. The CDR3 bases are TGTGCCAGCAGTTTGCGGGGAGCGGAGACCCAGTACTTC. Amino acids: CASSLRGAETQYF.

CDR3 DNA: TGCGCCAGCAGCCAAGAGGGACTAGCGGCACACAATGAGCAGTTCTTC. It yields the protein CASSQEGLAAHNEQFF. J is TRBJ2-1 and V is TRBV4-1; 11 bases are shared with TRBD2. The V gene's germline CDR1 is MGHRA and CDR2 YSYEKL. Trimming removed 0 bases from V and 5 bases from J; junction bases left unmatched: 3. CDR3 size: 16 residues.

The V call is TRBV27, the J call TRBJ1-2; TRBD1 agrees at 9 bases. Germline V gene data show CDR1 as MNHEY and CDR2 as SMNVEV (reference sequence). The CDR3 contains 14 residues. The ends lost 2 bases at V and 7 bases at J; junction bases unmatched: 5. In DNA, the CDR3 is TGTGCCAGCAGTTTAGGGGGACAGGGTGGTGGCTACACCTTC. It translates to CASSLGGQGGGYTF.

The chain employs TRBV24-1 and TRBJ2-3; D is undetermined. The CDR3 runs 15 residues. Trimming cost V 1 base and J 0 bases, with 7 bases left between them. The germline V gene encodes CDR1 KGHDR and CDR2 SFDVKD. Written as DNA, the CDR3 is TGTGCCACCAGTGATTTTGGCCCTAGCACAGATACGCAGTATTTT. Residues: CATSDFGPSTDTQYF.

This chain links TRBV18 with TRBJ2-3; D possibly corresponds to TRBD2 (6 bases). Germline V lookup: CDR1 KGHSH, CDR2 LQKENI. Trimming pared 0 bases from V and 2 bases from J, leaving 12 bases between. The CDR3 contains 16 residues. CDR3 coding DNA: TGTGCCAGCTCACCACCTAGCGGCCCTATCACAGATACGCAGTATTTT. Its protein is CASSPPSGPITDTQYF.

The chain uses TRBV4-1 and TRBJ2-1; 7 bases match TRBD2. From germline, CDR1 is MGHRA and CDR2 YSYEKL. Trimming took 1 base from V and 8 from J; bases not matched to a gene: 8. This CDR3 is 15 amino acids long. The CDR3 DNA is TGCGCCAGCAGCCAAGTGGGCGGGAGAGTGGATGAGCAGTTCTTC. Protein sequence: CASSQVGGRVDEQFF.

The chain couples TRBV14 to TRBJ2-7, with 14 bases aligning to TRBD2. After removal of 4 bases from V and 3 bases from J, the junction contained 8 bases not matched to a gene. Germline-derived CDR1 and CDR2 are SGHDN and FVKESK. The CDR3 is 17 amino acids. The CDR3 is CASSLTGLAGEHYEQYF. The CDR3 nucleotides are TGTGCCAGCAGCCTTACGGGACTAGCGGGAGAACACTACGAGCAGTACTTC.

The V and J genes are TRBV5-1 and TRBJ2-7; 9 positions match TRBD1. The V gene's germline CDR1 is SGHRS and CDR2 YFSETQ. Unmatched junction bases numbered 10, after V lost 4 bases and J lost 5 bases. The CDR3 is 15 residues long. The CDR3 nucleotides are TGCGCCAGCAGCATCCGGGACAGGGTGATCGACGAGCAGTACTTC. It is translated as CASSIRDRVIDEQYF.

The chain has TRBV2 and TRBJ1-6; no clear D gene. CDR1 is SNHLY and CDR2 is FYNNEI in the germline V gene. Trimming shortened V by 8 bases and J by 10 bases, and 9 bases separated the two germline ends. This CDR3 is built from 11 residues. CDR3 nucleotides: TGTGCCAGCTACGGGGAATCACCCCTCCACTTT. As protein: CASYGESPLHF.

The chain uses TRBV6-5 and TRBJ1-2; D is possibly TRBD1 (6 bases). Trimming took 6 bases from V and 5 from J, leaving 16 bases between them. This CDR3 is built from 14 residues. From germline, CDR1 is MNHEY and CDR2 SVGAGI. The CDR3 is CASSQRQDEYGYTF. The DNA of the CDR3 is TGTGCCAGCAGCCAACGACAGGATGAGTATGGCTACACCTTC.

This chain uses TRBV3-1 (or the pseudogene TRBV3-2) with TRBJ1-1; no clear D gene. CDR1 is LGHDT, CDR2 YNNKEL, per germline (reference sequence). The CDR3 is made up of 16 amino acids. Trimming took off 4 bases at V and 0 bases at J, with 15 bases between the two ends. CDR3 sequence (DNA): TGTGCCAGCAGCCCCAACCGGGAGCGCATGAACACTGAAGCTTTCTTT. Translated: CASSPNRERMNTEAFF.

This clone has just a few counts. The chain is built from TRBV11-3 and TRBJ2-5; 8 bases line up with TRBD2. Germline V gene data show CDR1 as SGHNT and CDR2 as YENEEA. The V segment lost 2 bases and the J segment 4 bases; nucleotides outside the gene matches: 3. The CDR3 has 14 residues. In nucleotides, the CDR3 is TGTGCCAGCAGCTTAAGCGGGAGTTTAGAGACCCAGTACTTC. Translated, it gives CASSLSGSLETQYF. Together with reference TRBV11-3 and TRBJ2-5, the CDR3 gives the full variable domain: EAGVVQSPRYKIIEKKQPVAFWCNPISGHNTLYWYLQNLGQGPELLIRYENEEAVDDSQLPKDRFSAERLKGVDSTLKIQPAELGDSAVYLCASSLSGSLETQYFGPGTRLLVL.

To note about this clone: The junction differs from germline at one of its ends, possibly a read error. V gene TRBV7-9 combines with J gene TRBJ2-3, with 7 positions matching TRBD1. This CDR3 is 14 amino acids long. CDR1 and CDR2 (germline): SEHNR, FQNEAQ (reference sequence). The CDR3 DNA is TGTGCCAGCAACTTACAGGGGTTGGTAGATACGCAGTATTTT. Encoded protein: CASNLQGLVDTQYF. Full variable domain (outside the CDR3, taken from reference TRBV7-9 and TRBJ2-3): DTGVSQNPRHKITKRGQNVTFRCDPISEHNRLYWYRQTLGQGPEFLTYFQNEAQLEKSRLLSDRFSAERPKGSFSTLEIQRTEQGDSAMYLCASNLQGLVDTQYFGPGTRLTVL.

The chain employs TRBV20-1 and TRBJ2-1; 11 positions match TRBD2. Germline CDR1 DFQATT, CDR2 SNEGSKA (reference sequence). The ends lost 3 bases at V and 4 bases at J; junction bases unmatched: 2. The CDR3 has 14 amino acids. CDR3 sequence reads: CSASVAGGYNEQFF. CDR3 nucleotide sequence: TGCAGTGCTAGTGTAGCGGGAGGGTACAATGAGCAGTTCTTC.

The chain joins TRBV6-5 to TRBJ2-7; the match to TRBD1 covers 7 bases. With 7 bases clipped from V and 1 base from J, the junction kept 1 base outside the gene matches. Per germline, CDR1 MNHEY and CDR2 SVGAGI. The length of the CDR3 is 12 residues. The CDR3 DNA reads as TGTGCCAGCAAGGGACAGTCCTACGAGCAGTACTTC. This encodes CASKGQSYEQYF.

This CDR3 reads CASSEDRHTQYF. The CDR3 DNA sequence: TGTGCCAGCAGCGAGGACAGGCATACGCAGTATTTT. This chain uses TRBV7-4 with TRBJ2-3; 7 nucleotides agree with TRBD1. Germline CDR1 and CDR2: SGHVT and SQSDAQ. The CDR3 is made up of 12 amino acids. V was clipped by 5 bases and J by 7 bases; unmatched bases: 3.

The chain combines TRBV3-1 (or the pseudogene TRBV3-2) with TRBJ1-2; D is unresolved. Germline V gives CDR1 LGHDT, CDR2 YNNKEL (reference sequence). The V end lost 1 base, the J end lost 4 bases, and 10 bases lay between the germline ends. This CDR3 has 14 amino acids. The CDR3 DNA sequence: TGTGCCAGCAGCCAAGGGCCCGCGGGCTATGGCTACACCTTC. It yields the protein CASSQGPAGYGYTF.

The J gene is TRBJ1-4, the V gene TRBV18; 10 nucleotides line up with TRBD1. The length of the CDR3 is 16 residues. V lost 3 bases to trimming and J lost 4 bases; unmatched junction nucleotides: 5. Germline CDR1 is KGHSH and CDR2 is LQKENI. CDR3 DNA: TGTGCCAGCTCACCGCTGACAGGGGGCCTTAATGAAAAACTGTTTTTT. Amino acids: CASSPLTGGLNEKLFF.

V usage is TRBV24-1 and J usage is TRBJ1-4; no clear D. CDR3 length equals 18 residues. The germline CDR1 and CDR2 sequences are KGHDR and SFDVKD. V was cut by 4 bases and J by 8 bases, with 25 bases left in between. CDR3 residues: CATSDPRRRAPYREKLFF. The CDR3 nucleotides read TGTGCCACCAGTGACCCCCGGAGAAGAGCTCCATATCGGGAAAAACTGTTTTTT.

The V call is TRBV30, the J call TRBJ1-1; tentatively, D is TRBD1 (5 bases). The ends were cut back, 0 bases at V and 1 base at J, with 12 bases in the middle. The germline V gene encodes CDR1 GTSNPN and CDR2 SVGIG (reference sequence). The CDR3 has 15 amino acids. CDR3 protein: CAWSVAQGSNTEAFF. The CDR3 nucleotides read TGTGCCTGGAGTGTGGCCCAGGGCTCGAACACTGAAGCTTTCTTT.

The chain uses TRBV9 and TRBJ2-1, with a weak D call TRBD1 (6 bases). Trimming took off 3 bases at V and 7 bases at J, with 14 bases between the two ends. The CDR3 runs 14 residues. Germline lookup yields CDR1 SGDLS and CDR2 YYNGEE. CDR3 nucleotides: TGTGCCAGCAGCGCAGGGACAAACAGGAATGAGCAGTTCTTC. Translated, it gives CASSAGTNRNEQFF.

In this sample, this clone turned up a few times. The rearrangement joins TRBV6-5 to TRBJ1-1, with TRBD1 as a possible D gene (6 bases). Trimming shortened V by 2 bases and J by 0 bases, and 10 bases separated the two germline ends. The CDR3 consists of 15 residues. The V gene's germline CDR1 is MNHEY and CDR2 SVGAGI. CDR3 loop: CASSYGTMMNTEAFF. The CDR3 bases are TGTGCCAGCAGTTACGGGACAATGATGAACACTGAAGCTTTCTTT.